Described below is a single T cell receptor beta chain sequence and its context. Germline V lookup: CDR1 SGHTA, CDR2 FQGNSA. With 1 base clipped from V and 0 bases from J, the junction kept 0 bases outside the gene matches. This CDR3 has 15 amino acids. This sample was included in a study of T cell responses to AZD1222 COVID-19 vaccine. Clones were sequenced by immunoSEQ multiplex PCR, and TCRdb holds only the in-frame ones, with some missing. The sample has approximately 73,000 clones; 82% are singletons. The chain recombines TRBV7-2 with TRBJ1-5; 7 bases match TRBD1. The origin of this receptor is an adult in good health. The sequenced sample was peripheral blood, obtained on day 0 of AZD1222 vaccination. The CDR3 nucleotides read TGTGCCAGCAGCTTAGAGGGGGCTAGCAATCAGCCCCAGCATTTT. Residues: CASSLEGASNQPQHF.